One sample yielded the 2 T cell receptor beta chains listed below, sequenced in a study of beta chain features in type 1 diabetes. The isolated RNA, all of it, was reverse transcribed, so expressed TCRB transcripts were what got sequenced. Clones were read by immunoSEQ multiplex PCR, and TCRdb kept only the in-frame ones, dropping some. The sample holds 140,000 to 150,000 clones, about 12% seen once. These receptors lack a known antigen. Findings and caveats of the study: The study found moderately but significantly shorter TCRB CDR3s in all four CD4+ subsets of Type 1 diabetes patients.

Sample: central memory CD4+ T cells from blood. Receptor source: a man aged 18-30 years with type 1 diabetes.

The chain links TRBV9 to TRBJ2-3; D unclear. Trimming pared 0 bases from V and 1 base from J, leaving 6 bases between. The CDR3 spans 14 residues. CDR1 and CDR2 (germline): SGDLS, YYNGEE. CDR3 DNA: TGTGCCAGCAGCGTAGGGCCAGGCACAGATACGCAGTATTTT. This codes for CASSVGPGTDTQYF. The full variable domain, rest sourced from reference TRBV9 and TRBJ2-3, is DSGVTQTPKHLITATGQRVTLRCSPRSGDLSVYWYQQSLDQGLQFLIQYYNGEERAKGNILERFSAQQFPDLHSELNLSSLELGDSALYFCASSVGPGTDTQYFGPGTRLTVL.

This clone was found a few times. The chain carries TRBV4-2 and TRBJ1-5; 7 bases map to TRBD1. Germline loops: CDR1 LGHNA, CDR2 YNFKEQ. This CDR3 has 16 residues. The V gene end was trimmed by 0 bases and the J gene end by 3 bases; junction bases not matched to a gene: 5. The CDR3 DNA sequence: TGTGCCAGCAGCCAAGATCGGGACAGACCCAATCAGCCCCAGCATTTT. It specifies CASSQDRDRPNQPQHF.